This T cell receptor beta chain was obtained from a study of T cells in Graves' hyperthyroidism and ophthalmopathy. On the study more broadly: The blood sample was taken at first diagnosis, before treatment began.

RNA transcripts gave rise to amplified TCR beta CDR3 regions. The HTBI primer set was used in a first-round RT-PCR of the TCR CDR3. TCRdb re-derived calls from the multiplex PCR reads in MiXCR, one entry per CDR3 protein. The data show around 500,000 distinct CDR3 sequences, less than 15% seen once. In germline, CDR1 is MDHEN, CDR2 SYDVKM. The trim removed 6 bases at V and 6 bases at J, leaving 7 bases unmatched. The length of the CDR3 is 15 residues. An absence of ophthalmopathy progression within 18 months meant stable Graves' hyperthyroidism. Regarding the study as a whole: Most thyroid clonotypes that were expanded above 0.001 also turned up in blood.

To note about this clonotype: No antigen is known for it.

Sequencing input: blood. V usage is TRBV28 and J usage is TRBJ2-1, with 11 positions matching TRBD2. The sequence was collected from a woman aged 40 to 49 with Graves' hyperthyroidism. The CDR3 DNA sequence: TGTGCCAGCAGCTTTACTAGCGGGAGCCCCAATGAGCAGTTCTTC. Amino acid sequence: CASSFTSGSPNEQFF.